This record covers a single TCR beta chain. Which antigen it targets is not known. This sample includes further DNA sequences coding for the same CDR3. Library preparation employed the immunoSEQ multiplex PCR assay. TCRdb took this table from immuneACCESS and kept in-frame rearrangements with V and J called. Such tables lack part of the clones; where checked against another copy, unresolved V genes explain under half of the gap, and the rest is unexplained. The table for this sample records roughly 200,000 clones. 2.2% of the sample belongs to the ten largest clones. This sample was taken from a study of control samples from healthy donors and cancer patients (dated by TCRdb to 2020 to 2021). The CDR3 contains 12 residues, cysteine and phenylalanine counted. Only the CDR3 portion is preserved as DNA: 36 bases, with reading frame beginning at the first base. V lost 6 bases and J lost 3 bases; the stretch between them is 7 bases long. The germline V gene sets CDR1 to MNHEY and CDR2 to SVGAGI.

Sequenced sample: blood. The rearranged segments are TRBV6-5 and TRBJ2-3; no D segment can be confidently identified. The source of this sequence is a woman aged 30 to 39 in good health. This receptor carries the CDR3 CASRSSTDTQYF. The nucleotides read TGTGCCAGCAGATCTTCGACAGATACGCAGTATTTT.